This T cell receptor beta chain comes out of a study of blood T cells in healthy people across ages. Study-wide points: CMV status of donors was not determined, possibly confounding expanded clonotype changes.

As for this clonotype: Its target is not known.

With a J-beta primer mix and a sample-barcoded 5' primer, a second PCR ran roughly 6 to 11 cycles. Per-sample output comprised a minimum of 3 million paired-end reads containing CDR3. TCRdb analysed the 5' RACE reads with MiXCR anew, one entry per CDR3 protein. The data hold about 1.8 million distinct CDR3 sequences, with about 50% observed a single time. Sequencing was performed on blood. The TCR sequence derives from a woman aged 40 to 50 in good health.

The CDR3 DNA is TGTGCCAGCAGTTTACCAGGATCCGCCGAAGGACTAGCGGGGAACTACAATGAGCAGTTCTTC. Amino acids: CASSLPGSAEGLAGNYNEQFF. The V call is TRBV28, the J call TRBJ2-1, with 12 bases fitting TRBD2. V lost 2 bases and J lost 3; bases outside the gene matches: 17. The CDR3 consists of 21 residues. CDR1 MDHEN and CDR2 SYDVKM come from the germline V gene.